Below, 16 T cell receptor beta chains from the same sample are listed, as sequenced in a study of blood T cell repertoires in COVID-19. Measured with immunoSEQ multiplex PCR; TCRdb has only the in-frame clones, and not every one. The table lists roughly 200,000 clones, around 90% of them singletons. The sequencing input was PBMCs or T cells enriched from blood (not recorded which). The source is a woman aged 25-40 years who had recovered from COVID-19.

The rearrangement joins TRBV14 to TRBJ2-1, with no clear D. Germline CDR1 reads SGHDN; CDR2 reads FVKESK. The V and J ends lost 4 bases and 9 bases respectively, with 10 bases between them. This CDR3 region has 12 residues. The CDR3 sequence is CASSRILPEQFF. Here the CDR3 DNA reads TGTGCCAGCAGCCGAATACTACCTGAGCAGTTCTTC.

J is TRBJ1-2 and V is TRBV5-6, with 7 nucleotides matching TRBD1. The CDR3 loop spans 13 amino acids. V shed 4 bases and J 6 bases; nucleotides not matched to a gene: 6. Per the germline V gene, CDR1 is SGHDT and CDR2 is YYEEEE. This CDR3 is CASSPTGTDGYTF. CDR3 bases: TGTGCCAGCAGCCCAACCGGGACAGATGGCTACACCTTC. The whole variable domain, remainder taken from reference TRBV5-6 and TRBJ1-2, is DAGVTQSPTHLIKTRGQQVTLRCSPKSGHDTVSWYQQALGQGPQFIFQYYEEEERQRGNFPDRFSGHQFPNYSSELNVNALLLGDSALYLCASSPTGTDGYTFGSGTRLTVV.

The chain couples TRBV14 to TRBJ1-2, with D hard to call. The CDR3 sequence is 17 residues long. CDR1 and CDR2 (germline): SGHDN, FVKESK. V gave up 4 bases and J gave up 0 bases, with 18 bases separating them. CDR3 nucleotides: TGTGCCAGCAGCCCTTTTAGCGGACTTTCCTCTAACTATGGCTACACCTTC. Translating it yields CASSPFSGLSSNYGYTF. The variable domain in full, completed from reference TRBV14 and TRBJ1-2, reads EAGVTQFPSHSVIEKGQTVTLRCDPISGHDNLYWYRRVMGKEIKFLLHFVKESKQDESGMPNNRFLAERTGGTYSTLKVQPAELEDSGVYFCASSPFSGLSSNYGYTFGSGTRLTVV.

This chain links TRBV7-9 with TRBJ1-1; TRBD1 aligns across 7 bases. Germline CDR1 is SEHNR and CDR2 is FQNEAQ (reference sequence). The V and J ends lost 7 bases and 1 base, in that order; junction bases with no gene match: 3. The CDR3 length is 13 residues. This chain's CDR3 is CASTGTENTEAFF. The DNA for the CDR3 is TGTGCCAGCACCGGGACAGAGAACACTGAAGCTTTCTTT.

The genes are TRBV6-5 and TRBJ2-3, with 9 bases matching TRBD2. J was trimmed by 4 bases and V by 8 bases; bases with no gene match: 7. CDR3 size: 14 residues. The germline V gene encodes CDR1 MNHEY and CDR2 SVGAGI. The CDR3, as DNA: TGTGCCAGCTTGACTAGCGGTATCGCAGATACGCAGTATTTT. Translating it yields CASLTSGIADTQYF.

This chain joins TRBV27 and TRBJ1-5; D is undetermined. Per germline, CDR1 MNHEY and CDR2 SMNVEV (reference sequence). This CDR3 is built from 13 residues. V gave up 4 bases and J gave up 1 base, with 5 bases separating them. CDR3 sequence (DNA): TGTGCCAGCAGTTACATGAGCAATCAGCCCCAGCATTTT. It translates to CASSYMSNQPQHF.

The rearrangement links TRBV7-8 to TRBJ2-7, with 9 bases that match TRBD2. Germline values: CDR1 SGHVS, CDR2 FQNEAQ. This CDR3 contains 15 residues. The V and J ends lost 4 bases and 5 bases, in that order; junction bases with no gene match: 9. The CDR3 nucleotides are TGTGCCAGCAGCTCCGGGACTAGCACTCATCACGAGCAGTACTTC. The encoded protein is CASSSGTSTHHEQYF. Together with reference TRBV7-8 and TRBJ2-7, the CDR3 gives the full variable domain: GAGVSQSPRYKVAKRGQDVALRCDPISGHVSLFWYQQALGQGPEFLTYFQNEAQLDKSGLPSDRFFAERPEGSVSTLKIQRTQQEDSAVYLCASSSGTSTHHEQYFGPGTRLTVT.

V and J are TRBV5-4 and TRBJ1-2, with D possibly being TRBD1 (5 bases). The CDR3 sequence is 14 residues long. The germline V gene encodes CDR1 SGHNT and CDR2 YYREEE (reference sequence). V lost 0 bases, J lost 5 bases, and 11 bases lay in between. The CDR3 is CASSLDPDSYGYTF. The CDR3 coding sequence is TGTGCCAGCAGCTTGGACCCAGACAGTTATGGCTACACCTTC.

The chain recombines TRBV5-6 with TRBJ2-7; the D gene is possibly TRBD2 (6 bases). V lost 2 bases and J lost 5, with 14 bases in between. This CDR3 is 14 amino acids long. Germline CDR1 is SGHDT and CDR2 is YYEEEE. This CDR3 is CASSFLLRENEQYF. For the CDR3, the DNA is TGTGCCAGCAGCTTTCTGTTGCGGGAAAACGAGCAGTACTTC.

V gene TRBV14 combines with J gene TRBJ2-5; D unclear. The CDR3 has 18 residues. The V gene's germline CDR1 is SGHDN and CDR2 FVKESK. Deletions cut 2 bases from V and 0 bases from J, with 19 bases between. The CDR3 loop reads CASSQLETDQSYQETQYF. The CDR3, as DNA: TGTGCCAGCAGCCAACTGGAGACGGATCAATCGTACCAAGAGACCCAGTACTTC.

The chain links TRBV24-1 to TRBJ1-3; D not resolved. CDR1 is KGHDR, CDR2 SFDVKD, per germline. Trimming removed 9 bases from V and 9 bases from J, with 8 bases in between. The CDR3 extends over 10 amino acids. The CDR3 region is CATRWCTIYF. The CDR3 DNA follows: TGTGCCACCCGGTGGTGCACCATATATTTT.

The chain uses TRBV4-3 and TRBJ1-1, with D possibly being TRBD1 (5 bases). The V gene's germline CDR1 is LGHNA and CDR2 YSLEER. V gave up 0 bases and J gave up 0 bases, with 8 bases separating them. The CDR3 contains 15 residues. CDR3 sequence (DNA): TGCGCCAGCAGCCAAGAGCGGGGGATGAACACTGAAGCTTTCTTT. Its protein is CASSQERGMNTEAFF.

This chain connects TRBV5-4 to TRBJ2-3, with 7 bases matching TRBD1. V gave up 5 bases and J gave up 0 bases; unmatched junction bases: 9. Germline CDR1 and CDR2: SGHNT and YYREEE (reference sequence). This CDR3 spans 16 amino acids. In DNA form, the CDR3 reads TGTGCCAGCAGAGGGGGACAGCTTGCTAGCACAGATACGCAGTATTTT. Translation: CASRGGQLASTDTQYF.

The chain links TRBV15 to TRBJ1-5, with 7 bases lining up with TRBD1. Germline V gene lookup returns CDR1 LNHNV and CDR2 YYDKDF (reference sequence). V dropped 5 bases and J dropped 9; count of bases not matched to a gene: 10. This CDR3 comprises 14 residues. The chain's CDR3 is CATSLQTGRRPQHF. The CDR3, as DNA: TGTGCCACCAGCCTACAGACAGGGAGAAGGCCCCAGCATTTT. The entire variable domain, with the rest obtained from reference TRBV15 and TRBJ1-5, is as follows: DAMVIQNPRYQVTQFGKPVTLSCSQTLNHNVMYWYQQKSSQAPKLLFHYYDKDFNNEADTPDNFQSRRPNTSFCFLDIRSPGLGDTAMYLCATSLQTGRRPQHFGDGTRLSIL.

The rearrangement links TRBV25-1 to TRBJ1-1; tentative D call: TRBD1 (6 bases). V was trimmed by 7 bases and J by 11 bases, leaving 14 bases between them. Germline loops: CDR1 MGHDK, CDR2 SYGVNS. The CDR3 runs to 11 residues. The CDR3 spells CASNRGGVAFF. The DNA for the CDR3 is TGTGCCAGCAATAGGGGGGGCGTCGCTTTCTTT. Variable domain in full (rest from reference TRBV25-1 and TRBJ1-1): EADIYQTPRYLVIGTGKKITLECSQTMGHDKMYWYQQDPGMELHLIHYSYGVNSTEKGDLSSESTVSRIRTEHFPLTLESARPSHTSQYLCASNRGGVAFFGQGTRLTVV.

The chain combines TRBV24-1 with TRBJ1-2, with 7 nucleotides matching TRBD1. With 4 bases clipped from V and 3 bases from J, the junction kept 7 bases outside the gene matches. The CDR3 spans 15 residues. Germline CDR1 KGHDR, CDR2 SFDVKD. CDR3 region: CATSDRTGGYYGYTF. The CDR3 bases are TGTGCCACCAGTGACCGGACAGGAGGTTACTATGGCTACACCTTC.